A single sample gave rise to the 22 T cell receptor beta chains below, sequenced in a study of glioma-infiltrating T cells after dendritic cell vaccination. TCRdb's copy holds only in-frame clones and misses some; the assay was immunoSEQ multiplex PCR. The sample yields under 100,000 clones, approximately 81% seen once. The sample in question was blood, obtained before dendritic cell vaccination. The origin of the receptors is a human donor with glioblastoma.

This chain uses TRBV6-1 with TRBJ1-2, with 11 bases lining up with TRBD1. The CDR3 sequence is 15 residues long. Trimming cost V 6 bases and J 4 bases; bases outside gene matches: 7. Germline CDR1 MNHNS, CDR2 SASEGT. The CDR3, as DNA: TGTGCCAGCAGCCCGGACAGGGGGCCTTTCTATGGCTACACCTTC. Residues: CASSPDRGPFYGYTF.

CDR3 in DNA: TGTGCCAGCAGTTACGCAGGGAACTATGGCTACACCTTC. It encodes CASSYAGNYGYTF. The chain links TRBV6-6 to TRBJ1-2, with TRBD1 as a possible D gene (5 bases). The CDR3 extends over 13 amino acids. The germline V and J ends were trimmed by 2 bases and 2 bases, with 6 bases remaining between them. Germline values: CDR1 MNHNY, CDR2 SVGAGI (reference sequence).

V and J are TRBV11-2 and TRBJ2-1, with 10 nucleotides matching TRBD2. From germline, CDR1 is SGHAT and CDR2 FQNNGV. The V and J ends lost 4 bases and 4 bases, in that order; junction bases with no gene match: 7. This CDR3 region has 16 residues. CDR3 nucleotides: TGTGCCAGCAGCTATTGGGCTAGCGGGAGTTACAATGAGCAGTTCTTC. It codes for CASSYWASGSYNEQFF.

This chain uses TRBV5-1 with TRBJ2-7; TRBD1 is a possible D gene (5 bases). Germline-derived CDR1 and CDR2 are SGHRS and YFSETQ. The CDR3 has 15 amino acids. Trimming shortened V by 4 bases and J by 2 bases, and 16 bases separated the two germline ends. CDR3 bases: TGCGCCAGCAGCCCTGCGGTTGACAGACCCTACGAGCAGTACTTC. Encoded protein: CASSPAVDRPYEQYF. The variable domain in full, with the rest retrieved from reference TRBV5-1 and TRBJ2-7, is KAGVTQTPRYLIKTRGQQVTLSCSPISGHRSVSWYQQTPGQGLQFLFEYFSETQRNKGNFPGRFSGRQFSNSRSEMNVSTLELGDSALYLCASSPAVDRPYEQYFGPGTRLTVT.

The sample holds one count of this clone. This chain connects TRBV14 to TRBJ1-4, with 8 bases aligning to TRBD1. The junction had 10 bases not matched to a gene; V was cut back by 2 bases and J by 2 bases. Germline CDR1 SGHDN, CDR2 FVKESK. The CDR3 extends over 18 amino acids. CDR3 bases: TGTGCCAGCAGCCAAAGAGGCCAGGGGGCTTGGACTAATGAAAAACTGTTTTTT. Amino acid sequence: CASSQRGQGAWTNEKLFF. Filled out from reference TRBV14 and TRBJ1-4, the complete variable domain reads EAGVTQFPSHSVIEKGQTVTLRCDPISGHDNLYWYRRVMGKEIKFLLHFVKESKQDESGMPNNRFLAERTGGTYSTLKVQPAELEDSGVYFCASSQRGQGAWTNEKLFFGSGTQLSVL.

This rearrangement joins TRBV6-5 to TRBJ2-1; 9 bases line up with TRBD2. Germline V lookup: CDR1 MNHEY, CDR2 SVGAGI. The CDR3 covers 16 residues. V shed 3 bases and J 3 bases; nucleotides not matched to a gene: 6. The CDR3 is CASSYGVAGVYNEQFF. CDR3 DNA: TGTGCCAGCAGTTATGGGGTAGCGGGAGTCTACAATGAGCAGTTCTTC.

The CDR3 loop reads CASSPSPQGGRGGNQPQHF. Written as DNA, the CDR3 is TGTGCCAGCAGTCCCTCGCCTCAGGGGGGCCGCGGGGGCAATCAGCCCCAGCATTTT. The genes are TRBV2 and TRBJ1-5, with 7 bases identical to TRBD1. Unmatched junction bases numbered 18, after V lost 5 bases and J lost 2 bases. The length of the CDR3 is 19 residues. From germline, CDR1 is SNHLY and CDR2 FYNNEI.

This chain links TRBV5-6 with TRBJ2-1, with TRBD2 matching 12 bases. The V segment lost 4 bases and the J segment 9 bases; nucleotides outside the gene matches: 8. The V gene's germline CDR1 is SGHDT and CDR2 YYEEEE. This CDR3 is built from 15 residues. The CDR3 DNA reads TGTGCCAGCAGCCCCCGAAGGACTAGCGGGACTGAGCAGTTCTTC. Amino acids: CASSPRRTSGTEQFF.

The genes are TRBV18 and TRBJ2-1; D might be TRBD1 (6 bases). The germline CDR1 and CDR2 sequences are KGHSH and LQKENI. The CDR3 length is 16 residues. The V gene lost 0 bases and the J gene lost 0 bases, with 9 bases spanning the gap. This CDR3 reads CASSPPGASSYNEQFF. CDR3 DNA sequence: TGTGCCAGCTCACCACCGGGGGCAAGCTCCTACAATGAGCAGTTCTTC.

This clone occurred once. The chain couples TRBV5-8 to TRBJ2-2, with 9 bases aligning to TRBD2. The CDR3 runs to 18 residues. CDR1 and CDR2 (germline): SGHTS, YDEGEE. J lost 4 bases, V lost 4 bases, and 14 bases had no gene match. CDR3 nucleotide sequence: TGTGCCAGCAGCCGGCGGGCTAGCGGGGTCCGAGGCACCGGGGAGCTGTTTTTT. Its translation is CASSRRASGVRGTGELFF.

This clone showed up just a few times. The gene calls are TRBV27 and TRBJ1-3; the D is unclear. This CDR3 contains 13 residues. Trimming stripped 2 bases from V and 7 bases from J, with 9 bases between. Per the germline V gene, CDR1 is MNHEY and CDR2 is SMNVEV (reference sequence). The CDR3 bases are TGTGCCAGCAGTTTAGGACTTTCTAACACCATATATTTT. Its translation: CASSLGLSNTIYF.

The gene calls are TRBV6-1 and TRBJ2-5; perhaps TRBD1 as D (6 bases). CDR3 length: 13 amino acids. The germline gives CDR1 MNHNS, CDR2 SASEGT. Trimming stripped 5 bases from V and 5 bases from J, with 12 bases between. DNA for the CDR3: TGTGCCAGCAGTACCCAGGGGTGGGAGACCCAGTACTTC. Protein: CASSTQGWETQYF.

The rearrangement joins TRBV28 to TRBJ1-2, with TRBD1 matching 8 bases. The CDR3 extends over 12 amino acids. Germline loops: CDR1 MDHEN, CDR2 SYDVKM. V shed 10 bases, J shed 8 bases, and the junction held 9 bases outside the gene matches. The CDR3 DNA reads TGTGCCACCCGACAGGGGCGAAGGGGCTACACCTTC. This gives the protein CATRQGRRGYTF.

This clone has just one count. V gene TRBV2 combines with J gene TRBJ2-7, with D possibly TRBD1 on 6 matching bases. Deletions cut 3 bases from V and 0 bases from J, with 9 bases between. Germline CDR1 and CDR2: SNHLY and FYNNEI. This CDR3 region has 14 residues. The CDR3 spells CASSEQGSSYEQYF. CDR3 nucleotides: TGTGCCAGCAGTGAGCAGGGGTCCTCCTACGAGCAGTACTTC.

The chain recombines TRBV5-1 with TRBJ2-3; 8 bases map to TRBD1. Germline V CDR1 and CDR2: SGHRS, YFSETQ. J gave up 8 bases and V 0 bases, and 8 bases lay outside the gene matches. This CDR3 region has 15 residues. The CDR3 is CASSLADRGGGTQYF. The DNA for the CDR3 is TGCGCCAGCAGCTTGGCCGACAGGGGTGGAGGTACGCAGTATTTT.

The V gene is TRBV9, the J gene TRBJ2-1; possible D gene TRBD2, 6 bases. The V gene lost 0 bases and the J gene lost 5 bases, with 9 bases spanning the gap. The CDR3 consists of 14 residues. The germline V gene encodes CDR1 SGDLS and CDR2 YYNGEE. CDR3 sequence (DNA): TGTGCCAGCAGCGTAGTCCCTAGCGACAATGAGCAGTTCTTC. It codes for CASSVVPSDNEQFF. The whole variable domain, filled in from reference TRBV9 and TRBJ2-1, reads DSGVTQTPKHLITATGQRVTLRCSPRSGDLSVYWYQQSLDQGLQFLIQYYNGEERAKGNILERFSAQQFPDLHSELNLSSLELGDSALYFCASSVVPSDNEQFFGPGTRLTVL.

V usage is TRBV19 and J usage is TRBJ2-5; maybe TRBD2 (6 bases). V was cut by 6 bases and J by 9 bases, with 20 bases left in between. This CDR3 contains 14 residues. Germline V CDR1 and CDR2: LNHDA, SQIVND (reference sequence). CDR3 coding DNA: TGTGCCAGTAGGGTGGGAGGCGCCTCTGGGGCCCAGTACTTC. Translation: CASRVGGASGAQYF.

The DNA for the CDR3 is TGTGCCAGTAGTATAAGTGCAGGGGGTAAGCCCCAGCATTTT. Amino acid sequence: CASSISAGGKPQHF. The J gene is TRBJ1-5, the V gene TRBV19; 7 bases are shared with TRBD1. The CDR3 totals 14 residues. Germline CDR1 is LNHDA and CDR2 is SQIVND (reference sequence). With V trimmed by 2 bases and J by 8 bases, 6 bases remained unmatched.

The chain links TRBV13 to TRBJ1-2, with 8 nucleotides matching TRBD1. The CDR3 runs to 15 residues. Trimming cost V 2 bases and J 4 bases; bases outside gene matches: 6. Germline-derived CDR1 and CDR2 are PRHDT and FYEKMQ (reference sequence). CDR3 coding DNA: TGTGCCAGCAGCTTATCTGGACAGGGAGGCTATGGCTACACCTTC. Protein sequence: CASSLSGQGGYGYTF.

The genes are TRBV5-3 and TRBJ1-4; D is unclear. TRBV5-3 is an ORF, and what it does is uncertain. There are 16 residues in the CDR3. The V end was cut by 4 bases, the J end by 7 bases, with 20 bases between. For the CDR3, the DNA is TGTGCCAGAAGCCTGTATTACATTGGCGGGCGTGAAAAACTGTTTTTT. This gives the protein CARSLYYIGGREKLFF.

The rearrangement links TRBV28 to TRBJ2-5, with D possibly TRBD2 on 6 matching bases. This CDR3 is built from 12 residues. In germline, CDR1 is MDHEN, CDR2 SYDVKM. V was clipped by 4 bases and J by 7 bases, with 10 bases between them. The CDR3 reads CASSSRGRTQYF. CDR3 nucleotide sequence: TGTGCCAGCAGTTCGCGGGGAAGGACCCAGTACTTC.

The chain couples TRBV5-6 to TRBJ1-1; no firm D call. V lost 2 bases, J lost 3 bases, and 5 bases lay in between. CDR1 and CDR2 from the germline V gene are SGHDT and YYEEEE. The CDR3 runs 12 residues. The CDR3 here is CASSFRDTEAFF. In nucleotides, the CDR3 is TGTGCCAGCAGCTTCCGGGACACTGAAGCTTTCTTT. Full variable domain (remainder filled in from reference TRBV5-6 and TRBJ1-1): DAGVTQSPTHLIKTRGQQVTLRCSPKSGHDTVSWYQQALGQGPQFIFQYYEEEERQRGNFPDRFSGHQFPNYSSELNVNALLLGDSALYLCASSFRDTEAFFGQGTRLTVV.